The T cell receptor (beta chain) described here comes from a study of sequential checkpoint blockade in melanoma. Generated by immunoSEQ multiplex PCR, the TCRdb table keeps only in-frame clones and is missing some. Of around 20,000 clones in the sample, almost 85% were seen once. The CDR3 extends over 13 amino acids. With 4 bases removed from V and 6 bases from J, the gap between germline ends came to 10 bases. From germline, CDR1 is SGHTA and CDR2 FQGNSA. As to treatment: randomized to nivolumab then ipilimumab (arm A) or the reverse (arm B). From thawed PBMCs, live CD3+CD8+ cells negative for CD19 and CD56 were sorted.

The input for sequencing was CD8+ T cells sorted from blood (inferred from file names), taken from a patient given nivolumab and ipilimumab in sequence. V is TRBV7-2 and J is TRBJ2-1; D may be TRBD1 (6 bases). The receptor's source is a human donor with melanoma. This CDR3 is CASSSQGSNEQFF. In DNA form, the CDR3 reads TGTGCCAGCAGCTCTCAGGGGTCCAATGAGCAGTTCTTC.